The source of this T cell receptor beta chain is a study of regulatory dendritic cells for organ transplantation. Background on the study: Day 6 dendritic cell cultures were stimulated with LPS. Points from the study as a whole: Regulatory dendritic cells appeared to expand memory CD8+ clones less than mature ones. Memory CD8+ T cells were the most oligoclonal; naive cells were highly diverse.

A remark on this clone: What it recognizes is unknown.

Profiling relied on immunoSEQ multiplex PCR, and the TCRdb table lists in-frame clones only, not all of them. In the table there are 10,000 to 15,000 clones, roughly 91% of which are singletons. Sorted T cells were CFSE-labeled and cultured around 5 days with allogeneic regulatory or mature dendritic cells at 1:10. FACS sorted CD4+ or CD8+ T cells into CD45RA+ naive and CD45RO+ memory. The specimen was naive CD8+ T cells from blood cultured with regulatory dendritic cells. The subset is: CD45RA+ naive T cells. This receptor was obtained from a human donor in good health.

CDR3 in amino acids: CASSQDGPREQYF. The CDR3, as DNA: TGCGCCAGCAGCCAAGATGGGCCGCGCGAGCAGTACTTC. The chain uses TRBV4-1 and TRBJ2-7; no definite D call. This CDR3 comprises 13 residues. V gave up 0 bases and J gave up 6 bases, with 9 bases separating them. Germline values: CDR1 MGHRA, CDR2 YSYEKL.